Below, one TCR beta chain is given with its context. The sample originates from a study of blood T cell repertoires in COVID-19. Looking at the study overall: Specimens from acute and convalescent COVID-19 originated in the United States, Italy and Spain. Sources were T cells, B-cell-depleted T cells, or PBMCs; the material itself was cDNA or gDNA.

Per the original data handling: Amplification of reference gene primers was used by the study to estimate nucleated cell counts. The repertoire was sequenced with immunoSEQ multiplex PCR; TCRdb's copy has only in-frame clones and lacks some. For V, J and clone size, that table is used; D and trimming come from the DNA. The sample includes under 300,000 clones, nearly 90% of them seen just once. Recruited during active infection, patients (from Seattle) were subsequently followed longitudinally. V was clipped by 0 bases and J by 7 bases; unmatched bases: 13. Germline assignment: CDR1 SGDLS and CDR2 YYNGEE. The CDR3 covers 17 residues.

The sequenced sample was peripheral blood. The rearrangement uses TRBV9 and TRBJ1-2, with TRBD1 matching 9 bases. This receptor was identified in a woman aged 60-75 years with COVID-19, enrolled during active disease. DNA for the CDR3: TGTGCCAGCAGCGTAGGGGACAGGGTCGAGCGGAGCGGTGGCTACACCTTC. Translation gives CASSVGDRVERSGGYTF.